These T cell receptor beta chains were read from a single sample in a study of cytomegalovirus exposure and HLA in healthy donors. The assay was immunoSEQ multiplex PCR, and TCRdb's table has in-frame clones only and misses some. Here the sample spans 100,000 to 120,000 clones, over 80% being singletons. The sequencing sample was made of PBMCs. The receptor source for this set is a man aged 30 to 45 in good health and CMV-seropositive. The CDR3 runs from the conserved cysteine through the conserved F or W.

CDR3 protein: CASSYSLAGGGTQYF
J gene: TRBJ2-3
V gene: TRBV6-5

CDR3 protein: CASSLYGTVNSPLHF
J gene: TRBJ1-6
V gene: TRBV18

CDR3 protein: CASSLRVYTEAFF
J gene: TRBJ1-1
V gene: TRBV5-6

CDR3 protein: CASSPTGGASTGELFF
J gene: TRBJ2-2
V gene: TRBV6-6

CDR3 protein: CASSQDGGQGYYGYTF
J gene: TRBJ1-2
V gene: TRBV4-1

CDR3 protein: CASSLTVTNTEAFF
J gene: TRBJ1-1
V gene: TRBV6-1

CDR3 protein: CASSHKLAVNTGELFF
J gene: TRBJ2-2
V gene: TRBV5-1

CDR3 protein: CASSLLTSGDNEQFF
J gene: TRBJ2-1
V gene: TRBV27

CDR3 protein: CASSPIGGQNTGELFF
J gene: TRBJ2-2
V gene: TRBV19

CDR3 protein: CASSEDSSGETQYF
J gene: TRBJ2-5
V gene: TRBV2

CDR3 protein: CASSQGGTRVTSGTQYF
J gene: TRBJ2-5
V gene: TRBV4-1